What follows are 23 T cell receptor beta chains derived from one specimen sequenced in a study of shared clonotypes between healthy human individuals. The assay was immunoSEQ multiplex PCR, and TCRdb's table has in-frame clones only and misses some. The profile covers some 2,000,000 clones, with about 95% appearing a single time and 1.1% taken by the ten largest. Naive-designated CD8 cells lacked CD45RO, were positively enriched for CCR7, and omitted terminally differentiated effector memory CD45RA+ cells. Specimen: naive CD8+ T cells sorted from blood. These TCRs come from a man between 18 and 29 years old in good health.

The V call is TRBV11-2, the J call TRBJ2-3; tentatively, D is TRBD1 (5 bases). The germline CDR1 and CDR2 sequences are SGHAT and FQNNGV. With 2 bases removed from V and 6 bases from J, the gap between germline ends came to 12 bases. The CDR3 is made up of 14 amino acids. The CDR3 region has the DNA TGTGCCAGCAGCTTAATGCCACAGGCGGATACGCAGTATTTT. Its protein product is CASSLMPQADTQYF. Filled out from reference TRBV11-2 and TRBJ2-3, the complete variable domain reads EAGVAQSPRYKIIEKRQSVAFWCNPISGHATLYWYQQILGQGPKLLIQFQNNGVVDDSQLPKDRFSAERLKGVDSTLKIQPAKLEDSAVYLCASSLMPQADTQYFGPGTRLTVL.

The V and J genes are TRBV4-3 and TRBJ1-3; maybe TRBD1 (5 bases). This CDR3 contains 15 residues. Germline CDR1 is LGHNA and CDR2 is YSLEER. Trimming took off 5 bases at V and 8 bases at J, with 19 bases between the two ends. The CDR3 DNA reads TGCGCCAGCAGCGGGTCTTTGGGGGAGGACGACACCATATATTTT. Translated, it gives CASSGSLGEDDTIYF.

This clone was counted a few times. CDR3 sequence: CASSDDPSSSGANVLTF. The CDR3 nucleotides are TGTGCCAGCAGCGATGATCCGTCCAGCTCTGGGGCCAACGTCCTGACTTTC. The V call is TRBV9, the J call TRBJ2-6; D remains unclear. This CDR3 comprises 17 residues. Germline values: CDR1 SGDLS, CDR2 YYNGEE. V lost 3 bases to trimming and J lost 0 bases, with 13 bases between them. Full variable domain (missing parts from reference TRBV9 and TRBJ2-6): DSGVTQTPKHLITATGQRVTLRCSPRSGDLSVYWYQQSLDQGLQFLIQYYNGEERAKGNILERFSAQQFPDLHSELNLSSLELGDSALYFCASSDDPSSSGANVLTFGAGSRLTVL.

For this clone: This sample includes further DNA sequences coding for the same CDR3. The rearrangement uses TRBV4-1 and TRBJ2-7; the D gene is possibly TRBD1 (6 bases). The CDR3 runs 14 residues. V gave up 4 bases and J gave up 2 bases, with 12 bases separating them. From germline, CDR1 is MGHRA and CDR2 YSYEKL. The CDR3 nucleotides read TGCGCCAGCAGCCCCCGGGACACAGCCTACGAGCAGTACTTC. It is translated as CASSPRDTAYEQYF.

Comment on this clone: Other DNA variants within this sample encode the same CDR3. V is TRBV27 and J is TRBJ2-1, with D perhaps TRBD2 (6 bases). The germline V gene has CDR1 MNHEY and CDR2 SMNVEV (reference sequence). This CDR3 has 14 residues. Deletions cut 5 bases from V and 6 bases from J, with 14 bases between. The CDR3 sequence: CASSLRDSSNEQFF. The CDR3 bases are TGTGCCAGCAGTCTCCGGGACTCGTCCAATGAGCAGTTCTTC.

The J gene is TRBJ2-2, the V gene TRBV19; TRBD2 aligns across 8 bases. CDR1 and CDR2 from the germline V gene are LNHDA and SQIVND (reference sequence). The CDR3 runs 17 residues. V was clipped by 2 bases and J by 1 base; unmatched bases: 6. The DNA for the CDR3 is TGTGCCAGTAGTATAATACCTAGCGGGCTGAACACCGGGGAGCTGTTTTTT. Translated: CASSIIPSGLNTGELFF.

The chain employs TRBV27 and TRBJ2-5; perhaps TRBD1 as D (6 bases). V shed 8 bases and J shed 0 bases, with 13 bases lying between them. CDR3 length: 14 residues. Germline lookup yields CDR1 MNHEY and CDR2 SMNVEV (reference sequence). The CDR3 spells CASSRGGYQETQYF. In DNA form, the CDR3 reads TGTGCCAGCTCGAGAGGGGGTTACCAAGAGACCCAGTACTTC.

CDR3 DNA sequence: TGTGCCAGCAGGTCCAAGGGATGGGGCCGCCAGAGTCTAACGGACACCGGGGAGCTGTTTTTT. Its translation is CASRSKGWGRQSLTDTGELFF. V gene TRBV28 combines with J gene TRBJ2-2, with D tentatively TRBD1 (5 bases). The CDR3 is made up of 21 amino acids. Germline V lookup: CDR1 MDHEN, CDR2 SYDVKM. Trimming removed 6 bases at V and 3 bases at J, with 32 bases between.

This clone appeared a few times. J is TRBJ1-6 and V is TRBV6-1; the D is unclear. V lost 2 bases and J lost 9, with 14 bases in between. The CDR3 totals 15 residues. Germline lookup yields CDR1 MNHNS and CDR2 SASEGT. CDR3 sequence (DNA): TGTGCCAGCAGTGAATGGAAGGCAGAGGTTTCACCCCTCCACTTT. This codes for CASSEWKAEVSPLHF.

A remark on this clone: This sample also contains other DNA sequences that code for the same CDR3. The chain combines TRBV27 with TRBJ2-7, with a weak D call TRBD1 (5 bases). V dropped 0 bases and J dropped 4 bases, with 13 bases sitting between them. Germline V gives CDR1 MNHEY, CDR2 SMNVEV (reference sequence). This CDR3 has 15 amino acids. In DNA, the CDR3 is TGTGCCAGCAGTTTATCAGGGTCAGGGTCGTACGAGCAGTACTTC. Translated, it gives CASSLSGSGSYEQYF.

This chain joins TRBV7-6 and TRBJ1-4; D not resolved. Trimming took 1 base from V and 6 from J, leaving 9 bases between them. This CDR3 comprises 14 residues. Germline CDR1 SGHVS, CDR2 FNYEAQ. CDR3 coding DNA: TGTGCCAGCAGCTTAGGGTTAGAGGATGAAAAACTGTTTTTT. Amino acids: CASSLGLEDEKLFF.

For the CDR3, the DNA is TGTGCCAGCAGTGATCAACCCTTCCATATCACCGGGGAGCTGTTTTTT. Amino acids: CASSDQPFHITGELFF. V and J are TRBV2 and TRBJ2-2; unclear D gene. Germline V gene sequence: CDR1 SNHLY, CDR2 FYNNEI. V was shortened by 3 bases and J by 4 bases, with 15 bases between the two germline ends. This CDR3 comprises 16 residues.

This chain joins TRBV6-5 and TRBJ2-7; D uncertain. Germline lookup yields CDR1 MNHEY and CDR2 SVGAGI. V lost 5 bases and J 7 bases, leaving 15 bases between the germline ends. CDR3 length: 13 amino acids. In DNA form, the CDR3 reads TGTGCCAGCAGTGCCACAGCCCCCGGGGAGCAGTACTTC. Its translation: CASSATAPGEQYF.

The rearrangement links TRBV13 to TRBJ1-1, with TRBD1 matching over 10 bases. Losses at the gene ends were 9 bases for V and 1 base for J; bases not matched to a gene: 14. The CDR3 is 17 amino acids. Per the germline V gene, CDR1 is PRHDT and CDR2 is FYEKMQ (reference sequence). The DNA for the CDR3 is TGTGCCAGTCGGACAGGGGGGCCCCTTGGGCCGAACACTGAAGCTTTCTTT. Its translation is CASRTGGPLGPNTEAFF. Looking up the rest from reference TRBV13 and TRBJ1-1 gives the full variable domain: AAGVIQSPRHLIKEKRETATLKCYPIPRHDTVYWYQQGPGQDPQFLISFYEKMQSDKGSIPDRFSAQQFSDYHSELNMSSLELGDSALYFCASRTGGPLGPNTEAFFGQGTRLTVV.

This chain uses TRBV6-6 with TRBJ1-4; possibly TRBD1 for D (5 bases). Looked up from germline, CDR1 is MNHNY and CDR2 is SVGAGI (reference sequence). This CDR3 has 15 amino acids. Trimming cost V 0 bases and J 7 bases, with 12 bases left between them. CDR3 bases: TGTGCCAGCAGTTACTCGGGGGGAACAGGTGAAAAACTGTTTTTT. Its translation is CASSYSGGTGEKLFF.

The rearrangement joins TRBV11-3 to TRBJ1-5; D is uncertain. The CDR3 spans 14 residues. Germline-derived CDR1 and CDR2 are SGHNT and YENEEA. Trimming took 3 bases from V and 1 from J, leaving 7 bases between them. The CDR3 region is CASSFGLSNQPQHF. CDR3 DNA: TGTGCCAGCAGCTTCGGACTGAGCAATCAGCCCCAGCATTTT.

The V call is TRBV7-9, the J call TRBJ1-4; the D gene is possibly TRBD1 (5 bases). V was pared by 4 bases and J by 8 bases, with 23 bases between. This CDR3 is built from 17 residues. CDR1 SEHNR and CDR2 FQNEAQ come from the germline V gene (reference sequence). The CDR3 DNA reads TGTGCCAGCAGCTCGTCAAAATCCGGGACCCGGGGAGAAAAACTGTTTTTT. Protein: CASSSSKSGTRGEKLFF.

The sample holds one count of this clone. Other DNA sequences within the sample encode an identical CDR3. This sequence joins TRBV5-4 and TRBJ2-7; 10 nucleotides align to TRBD1. J lost 4 bases, V lost 3 bases, and 4 bases had no gene match. The CDR3 is 14 amino acids. CDR1 and CDR2 (germline): SGHNT, YYREEE (reference sequence). The CDR3: CASSSGTGAYEQYF. The CDR3 nucleotides are TGTGCCAGCAGCTCCGGGACAGGGGCGTACGAGCAGTACTTC.

The chain uses TRBV6-5 and TRBJ2-3; D is possibly TRBD2 (5 bases). V lost 0 bases and J 6 bases, leaving 10 bases between the germline ends. CDR1 and CDR2 from the germline V gene are MNHEY and SVGAGI. The CDR3 length is 14 residues. CDR3 residues: CASSYSSAGDTQYF. The DNA for the CDR3 is TGTGCCAGCAGTTACTCGTCCGCGGGCGATACGCAGTATTTT.

This clone occurred once. Different DNA sequences within this sample yield the same CDR3. The chain employs TRBV7-2 and TRBJ1-1; D is undetermined. V gave up 1 base and J gave up 1 base, with 4 bases separating them. This CDR3 spans 13 amino acids. The V gene's germline CDR1 is SGHTA and CDR2 FQGNSA. The CDR3 DNA sequence: TGTGCCAGCAGCTTAGGAACGAACACTGAAGCTTTCTTT. Translation: CASSLGTNTEAFF. The full variable domain, completed using reference TRBV7-2 and TRBJ1-1, is GAGVSQSPSNKVTEKGKDVELRCDPISGHTALYWYRQSLGQGLEFLIYFQGNSAPDKSGLPSDRFSAERTGGSVSTLTIQRTQQEDSAVYLCASSLGTNTEAFFGQGTRLTVV.

This chain links TRBV5-1 with TRBJ2-7; TRBD1 is a possible D gene (6 bases). Germline V gene data show CDR1 as SGHRS and CDR2 as YFSETQ. The CDR3 totals 12 residues. V was trimmed by 6 bases and J by 2 bases, leaving 9 bases between them. CDR3 bases: TGCGCCAGCAATGGGGGCGCCTACGAGCAGTACTTC. Its translation: CASNGGAYEQYF. The complete variable domain, with remaining parts taken from reference TRBV5-1 and TRBJ2-7, reads KAGVTQTPRYLIKTRGQQVTLSCSPISGHRSVSWYQQTPGQGLQFLFEYFSETQRNKGNFPGRFSGRQFSNSRSEMNVSTLELGDSALYLCASNGGAYEQYFGPGTRLTVT.

This chain uses TRBV12-5 with TRBJ1-1; a weak D match, TRBD1 (5 bases). V lost 6 bases, J lost 2 bases, and 10 bases lay in between. The germline gives CDR1 LGHNT, CDR2 FRNRAP. The CDR3 loop spans 13 amino acids. The CDR3 DNA is TGTGCTAGTGGATACCAGGGTAACACTGAAGCTTTCTTT. Protein: CASGYQGNTEAFF.

V and J are TRBV30 and TRBJ2-1; 8 positions match TRBD2. J gave up 0 bases and V 7 bases, and 11 bases lay outside the gene matches. The CDR3 is made up of 16 amino acids. Germline V gene lookup returns CDR1 GTSNPN and CDR2 SVGIG (reference sequence). CDR3 sequence: CAFSGTLSSSYNEQFF. The CDR3 DNA is TGTGCCTTTAGCGGGACTCTCTCCAGCTCCTACAATGAGCAGTTCTTC.